This TCR beta chain is from a study of T cell responses to AZD1222 COVID-19 vaccine. The length of the CDR3 is 15 residues. Looked up from germline, CDR1 is LGHNA and CDR2 is YNFKEQ. Losses at the gene ends were 0 bases for V and 6 bases for J; bases not matched to a gene: 5. Profiling relied on immunoSEQ multiplex PCR, and the TCRdb table lists in-frame clones only, not all of them. The profile shows about 48,000 clones, about 88% of them singletons. The receptor was isolated from an adult who received the AZD1222 COVID-19 vaccine. The genes are TRBV4-2 and TRBJ2-3, with 8 bases matching TRBD2. The specimen was peripheral blood, collected 28 days after the second AZD1222 dose. The CDR3 DNA sequence: TGTGCCAGCAGCCAAGACCCCGGCGGGAGGGATACGCAGTATTTT. This sequence encodes CASSQDPGGRDTQYF.